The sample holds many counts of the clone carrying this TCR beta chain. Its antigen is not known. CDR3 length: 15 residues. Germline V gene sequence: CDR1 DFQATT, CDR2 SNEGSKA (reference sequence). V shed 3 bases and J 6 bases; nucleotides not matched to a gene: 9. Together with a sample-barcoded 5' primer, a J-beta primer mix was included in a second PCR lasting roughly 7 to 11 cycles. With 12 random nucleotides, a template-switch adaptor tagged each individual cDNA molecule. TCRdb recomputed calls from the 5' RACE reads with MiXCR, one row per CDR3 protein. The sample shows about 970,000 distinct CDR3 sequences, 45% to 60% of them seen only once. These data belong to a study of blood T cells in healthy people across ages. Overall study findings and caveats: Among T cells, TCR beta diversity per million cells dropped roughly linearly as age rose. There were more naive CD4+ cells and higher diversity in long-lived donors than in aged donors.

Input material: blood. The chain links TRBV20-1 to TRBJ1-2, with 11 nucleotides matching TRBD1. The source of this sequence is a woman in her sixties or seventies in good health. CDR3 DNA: TGCAGTGCTAGTGGGAGGACAGGGGGCGCCGATGGCTACACCTTC. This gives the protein CSASGRTGGADGYTF.